The clone carrying this T cell receptor beta chain was observed once. The CDR3 is 12 residues long. Germline CDR1 is MGHDK and CDR2 is SYGVNS. V lost 7 bases and J 6 bases, leaving 13 bases between the germline ends. Original data processing: Amplified reference gene primers provided the basis for estimating nucleated cell counts. TCRdb keeps only in-frame clones here, not all; method: immunoSEQ multiplex PCR. V, J and clone size are those of that table, while D and trimming were read from the DNA. The table shows around 170,000 clones, with roughly nine tenths occurring only once. The data are from a study of blood T cell repertoires in COVID-19. On the study more broadly: Researchers got acute and convalescent COVID-19 samples from the United States, Italy and Spain. In each case, the material was cDNA or gDNA derived from T cells, B-cell-depleted T cells, or PBMCs.

The receptor was isolated from a man aged 18 to 35 who had recovered from COVID-19. The chain employs TRBV25-1 and TRBJ2-7; maybe TRBD1 (6 bases). What was sequenced was peripheral blood. Here the CDR3 DNA reads TGTGCCAGCAAGCAAGGCAGGGGCGAGCAGTACTTC. It yields the protein CASKQGRGEQYF.